These 11 T cell receptor beta chains were sequenced from one sample in a study of blood T cells in healthy people across ages. A second 7 to 11 cycle PCR used barcoded and J-beta primers. One entry per CDR3 protein, called by TCRdb with MiXCR from the 5' RACE reads. The data show over a million distinct CDR3 sequences, 45% seen once. Sequenced material: blood. The source is a woman aged 55-69 years in good health.

The rearrangement links TRBV20-1 to TRBJ2-3, with no clear D. This CDR3 is 13 amino acids long. Trimming stripped 4 bases from V and 2 bases from J, with 10 bases between. Germline CDR1 is DFQATT and CDR2 is SNEGSKA (reference sequence). CDR3 sequence: CSAMAPITDTQYF. CDR3 nucleotide sequence: TGCAGTGCTATGGCCCCTATCACAGATACGCAGTATTTT.

The chain carries TRBV28 and TRBJ1-2; TRBD1 is a possible D gene (5 bases). From germline, CDR1 is MDHEN and CDR2 SYDVKM. This CDR3 spans 16 amino acids. The ends were cut back, 8 bases at V and 3 bases at J, with 22 bases in the middle. The CDR3 spells CASRPPQGRVDYGYTF. As DNA, the CDR3 is TGTGCCAGCCGCCCGCCCCAGGGAAGGGTTGACTATGGCTACACCTTC.

This chain uses TRBV20-1 with TRBJ2-7; TRBD1 aligns across 7 bases. CDR1 is DFQATT, CDR2 SNEGSKA, per germline (reference sequence). Losses at the gene ends were 1 base for V and 5 bases for J; bases not matched to a gene: 5. The CDR3 length is 13 residues. The CDR3 sequence: CSARATGRDEQYF. CDR3 nucleotide sequence: TGCAGTGCTAGAGCGACAGGGCGCGACGAGCAGTACTTC.

On this clonotype: A junction boundary mismatches the germline segment, possibly from a read error. This chain joins TRBV7-2 and TRBJ1-1; D is uncertain. Germline-derived CDR1 and CDR2 are SGHTA and FQGNSA. This CDR3 has 16 amino acids. The CDR3 spells CVSSLKRPTLNTEAFF. CDR3 DNA: TGTGTCAGCAGCTTAAAGAGACCCACTTTGAACACTGAAGCTTTCTTT.

This clonotype was recorded many times. CDR3 loop: CASSQTRQETQYF. The DNA of the CDR3 is TGTGCCAGCAGCCAGACTAGACAAGAGACCCAGTACTTC. The chain couples TRBV12-3 or TRBV12-4 to TRBJ2-5; D perhaps matches TRBD2 (6 bases). This CDR3 is 13 amino acids long. The V end was cut by 6 bases, the J end by 2 bases, with 10 bases between.

This clonotype was observed once. This rearrangement joins TRBV28 to TRBJ1-5; D is unresolved. Per the germline V gene, CDR1 is MDHEN and CDR2 is SYDVKM. Trimming left V 2 bases short and J 4 bases short, with 12 bases between. This CDR3 is built from 15 residues. CDR3 residues: CASSLPGRGNQPQHF. The DNA for the CDR3 is TGTGCCAGCAGTTTACCCGGCAGAGGGAATCAGCCCCAGCATTTT.

The chain uses TRBV7-9 and TRBJ1-6, with TRBD1 matching 7 bases. The germline gives CDR1 SEHNR, CDR2 FQNEAQ (reference sequence). Trimming at V came to 1 base and at J to 8 bases, leaving 5 bases not matched to a gene. This CDR3 has 15 residues. The CDR3 nucleotides read TGTGCCAGCAGCTTAGTCGGGACAGTGGATTCACCCCTCCACTTT. Translating it yields CASSLVGTVDSPLHF.

J is TRBJ2-4 and V is TRBV20-1; TRBD2 matches 8 bases. The DNA end favors TRBJ2-7, so the J call may be wrong. Germline values: CDR1 DFQATT, CDR2 SNEGSKA (reference sequence). The CDR3 covers 14 residues. The CDR3 coding sequence is TGCAGTGCCTCGCGGGGGGATAGGTCTTACGAGCAGTACTTC. The encoded protein is CSASRGDRSYEQYF.

The chain employs TRBV29-1 and TRBJ2-1; D is unclear. There are 14 residues in the CDR3. The V end lost 4 bases, the J end lost 0 bases, and 10 bases lay between the germline ends. Per the germline V gene, CDR1 is SQVTM and CDR2 is ANQGSEA. The CDR3 DNA follows: TGCAGCGTTGGACGGGCTAACTCCTACAATGAGCAGTTCTTC. Protein: CSVGRANSYNEQFF.

The chain employs TRBV12-3 or TRBV12-4 and TRBJ2-3; D is unresolved. This CDR3 is 15 amino acids long. The V end was cut by 2 bases, the J end by 4 bases, with 13 bases between. Here the CDR3 DNA reads TGTGCCAGCAGTTTACGGTCCATTGGGTCAGATACGCAGTATTTT. It specifies CASSLRSIGSDTQYF.

DNA for the CDR3: TGTGCCAGCAGCCCGGCGACTAGGGATACCGGGGAGCTGTTTTTT. Translated: CASSPATRDTGELFF. The genes are TRBV7-9 and TRBJ2-2; D is perhaps TRBD2 (6 bases). V lost 5 bases to trimming and J lost 5 bases, with 15 bases between them. Germline CDR1 SEHNR, CDR2 FQNEAQ (reference sequence). This CDR3 spans 15 amino acids.